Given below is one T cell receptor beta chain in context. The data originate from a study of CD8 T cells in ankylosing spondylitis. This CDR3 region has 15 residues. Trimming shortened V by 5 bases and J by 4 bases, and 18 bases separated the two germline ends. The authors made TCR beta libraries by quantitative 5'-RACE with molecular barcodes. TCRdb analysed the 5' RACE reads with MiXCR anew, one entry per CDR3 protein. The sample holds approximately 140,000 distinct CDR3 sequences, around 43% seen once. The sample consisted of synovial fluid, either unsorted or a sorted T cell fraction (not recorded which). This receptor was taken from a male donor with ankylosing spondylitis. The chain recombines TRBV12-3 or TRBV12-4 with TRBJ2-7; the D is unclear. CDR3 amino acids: CASSSMGTKTYEQYF. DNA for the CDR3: TGTGCCAGCAGTAGCATGGGAACCAAAACTTACGAGCAGTACTTC.